This TCR beta chain was identified during a study of blood T cells in healthy people across ages. General study results and limits: Leaving the PBMCs unsorted stopped any conclusive comparison of naive versus antigen-experienced cells. The study lacked donor CMV status, which possibly confounded expanded clonotype changes.

A second PCR of 7 to 11 cycles used a sample-barcoded 5' primer and a J-beta primer mix. One entry per CDR3 protein results from TCRdb running MiXCR on the 5' RACE reads. The sample includes about 1.1 million distinct CDR3 sequences, around two fifths of them seen just once. Comment on this clonotype: The antigen is not known.

Each individual donor underwent a draw of about 9.9 milliliters of peripheral blood. This CDR3 region has 12 residues. V was cut by 3 bases and J by 6 bases, with 8 bases left in between. This receptor was obtained from a man aged 18 to 35 in good health. The V and J genes are TRBV12-3 or TRBV12-4 and TRBJ1-2, with TRBD1 as a possible D gene (5 bases). Sequenced: blood. DNA of the CDR3: TGTGCCAGCAGTTTTTGGGGGGATGGCTACACCTTC. Amino acid sequence: CASSFWGDGYTF.